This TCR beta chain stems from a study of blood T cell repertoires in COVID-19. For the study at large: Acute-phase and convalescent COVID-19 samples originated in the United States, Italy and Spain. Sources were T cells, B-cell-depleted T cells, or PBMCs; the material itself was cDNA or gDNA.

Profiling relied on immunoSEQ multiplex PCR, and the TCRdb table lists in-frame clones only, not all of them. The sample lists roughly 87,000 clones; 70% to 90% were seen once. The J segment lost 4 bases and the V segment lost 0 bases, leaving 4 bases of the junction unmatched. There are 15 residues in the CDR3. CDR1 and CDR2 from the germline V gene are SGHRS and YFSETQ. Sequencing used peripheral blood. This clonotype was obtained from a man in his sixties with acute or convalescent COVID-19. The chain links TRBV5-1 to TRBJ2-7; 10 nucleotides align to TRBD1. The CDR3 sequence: CASSLGQGARYEQYF. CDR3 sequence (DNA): TGCGCCAGCAGCTTGGGACAGGGGGCGCGATACGAGCAGTACTTC.